This T cell receptor (beta chain) was sequenced during a study of Tregs in tolerant kidney transplant recipients (dated by TCRdb to the late 2010s). A note on the overall study: Transplants used related donors with nonmyeloablative bone marrow transplantation; mixed chimerism was transient in the human trials. The study used TCRbeta sequencing to identify donor-specific regulatory T cells before combined kidney and bone marrow transplantation, then tracked those cells after transplant.

The paper's findings and limits, for the study overall: Expanding Tregs with activated donor B cells appeared to identify the most biologically relevant and donor-specific TCRbeta repertoire. In tolerant patients, the expansion of donor-specific Tregs was greater than global Treg expansion, suggesting that the expansion was antigen-driven rather than nonspecific. PCR primers changed over time for some patients, so nucleotide-level comparison across those patients' samples was not possible. Because the study included only a small number of patients, the results must be confirmed in larger populations and under other immunosuppression protocols. Biological reproducibility was not directly addressed, though technical replication error appeared minimal.

For TCRbeta CDR3 sequencing, genomic DNA from the sorted cells was extracted using the QIAGEN DNeasy Blood and Tissue Kit. High-throughput TCRbeta CDR3 sequencing, which included PCR amplification with bias correction and internal controls, was done commercially through immunoSEQ. From the authors' description of their analysis: A unique productive TCRbeta sequence was defined by the CDR3 nucleotide sequence when primers matched, and otherwise by the CDR3 amino acid sequence together with the Vbeta and Jbeta genes. A sequence counted as donor-reactive if, in CFSE-low cells, the sequence had a frequency of at least 0.01% and was expanded at least 5-fold compared with unstimulated cells. Repertoire divergence was quantified by Jensen-Shannon divergence calculated from the top 100 TCRbeta sequences ranked by frequency. For samples with multiple sequencing runs, sorting error was corrected separately for each run before the runs were pooled. TCRdb retrieved this table from immuneACCESS and kept in-frame rearrangements only. Not all clones are present; in checked studies, unresolved V genes account for under half, and no reason is known for the remainder. V, J and clone size are taken as reported in that table, and D and trimming were inferred from the DNA itself. The sample yields several thousand clones; about 34% were counted once. The top ten constitute about 5.3% of the sample.

Based on the germline V gene, the CDR1 and CDR2 sequences are SGHVS and FNYEAQ. The junction shows trimming of 1 base on V and 5 bases on J, and the gene matches do not reach 8 bases of it. The CDR3 numbers 16 residues from cysteine through phenylalanine. This entry keeps only the CDR3 DNA: 48 bases, framed from base 1. The sample holds a few counts of this clone. Its antigen remains undetermined. Nothing much larger sits one base from this clone, and base qualities are not available. The label giving this sample's time point can be read as: blood sample drawn before combined kidney and bone marrow transplant. For bulk CFSE mixed lymphocyte reactions, CFSE-labeled recipient PBMCs were cocultured for about 6 days with irradiated donor PBMCs, after which the cells were stained for CD3/CD4/CD8 and FACS-sorted. Patients were 4 combined kidney and bone marrow transplant recipients from the ITN036ST trial, and only these trial subjects had samples available. Healthy control blood was processed to PBMCs by Ficoll density gradient and cryopreserved, and patient PBMCs were collected before and after transplant.

The sample in question was CD8+ T cells from blood cultured with allogeneic cells, obtained before the transplant. The receptor was derived from a human patient who received a combined kidney and bone marrow transplant. The chain couples TRBV7-6 to TRBJ2-7, with 10 junctional bases fitting TRBD2. The nucleotides are TGTGCCAGCAGCTTAGGGTGGGCTAGCGGGGGCGACGAGCAGTACTTC. Translated, this gives CASSLGWASGGDEQYF.